The 25 T cell receptor beta chains below all came from one sample that was sequenced in a study of T cells in Graves' hyperthyroidism and ophthalmopathy. RNA transcripts gave rise to amplified TCR beta CDR3 regions. In the first-round RT-PCR of the TCR CDR3, the HTBI primer set was used. TCRdb recomputed calls from the multiplex PCR reads with MiXCR, one row per CDR3 protein. In the table there are about 340,000 distinct CDR3 sequences, approximately 18% of which are singletons. Specimen: blood. These receptors were obtained from a woman aged 45 to 65 with Graves' hyperthyroidism.

This clonotype was counted ten times or more. The J gene is TRBJ2-5, the V gene TRBV12-3 or TRBV12-4, with TRBD1 identical over 11 bases. CDR3 length: 14 residues. Trimming took 7 bases from V and 3 from J; bases not matched to a gene: 4. CDR3: CASMRTGGEETQYF. CDR3 nucleotide sequence: TGTGCCAGCATGAGGACAGGGGGCGAAGAGACCCAGTACTTC.

This clonotype appeared many times. The CDR3, as DNA: TGCAGTGCTAGTAGTGGACTAGCGGTGTACGAGCAGTACTTC. Protein: CSASSGLAVYEQYF. The V gene is TRBV20-1, the J gene TRBJ2-7; 10 positions match TRBD2. Germline loops: CDR1 DFQATT, CDR2 SNEGSKA (reference sequence). With 3 bases clipped from V and 4 bases from J, the junction kept 6 bases outside the gene matches. The CDR3 loop spans 14 amino acids.

At least ten counts were recorded for this clonotype. This chain joins TRBV7-9 and TRBJ2-5; 7 bases match TRBD1. The CDR3 runs to 14 residues. Germline V gene data show CDR1 as SEHNR and CDR2 as FQNEAQ (reference sequence). V gave up 7 bases and J gave up 5 bases; unmatched junction bases: 10. The DNA of the CDR3 is TGTGCCAGCACAATAAGGGGGCCCGTCGAGACCCAGTACTTC. Translating gives CASTIRGPVETQYF.

The chain couples TRBV24-1 to TRBJ2-2; 10 bases are shared with TRBD2. From germline, CDR1 is KGHDR and CDR2 SFDVKD. The CDR3 is 15 amino acids. V dropped 7 bases and J dropped 5; count of bases not matched to a gene: 6. The CDR3 here is CATRTSGRGTGELFF. CDR3 nucleotides: TGTGCCACCAGGACCAGCGGGAGGGGGACCGGGGAGCTGTTTTTT.

This clonotype showed up many times. DNA of the CDR3: TGTGCCAGCACCTCCGGGCCCTACGAGCAGTACTTC. Residues: CASTSGPYEQYF. The chain links TRBV28 to TRBJ2-7; D not certain. Germline V gene sequence: CDR1 MDHEN, CDR2 SYDVKM. Trimming took off 7 bases at V and 2 bases at J, with 9 bases between the two ends. The CDR3 length is 12 residues. The whole variable domain, remainder taken from reference TRBV28 and TRBJ2-7, is DVKVTQSSRYLVKRTGEKVFLECVQDMDHENMFWYRQDPGLGLRLIYFSYDVKMKEKGDIPEGYSVSREKKERFSLILESASTNQTSMYLCASTSGPYEQYFGPGTRLTVT.

This clonotype was detected once. The J gene is TRBJ2-2, the V gene TRBV28; tentatively, D is TRBD1 or TRBD2 (7 bases each). The CDR3 loop spans 15 amino acids. Germline lookup yields CDR1 MDHEN and CDR2 SYDVKM. V lost 11 bases to trimming and J lost 3 bases, with 19 bases between them. The CDR3 spells CASRAGQLDTGELFF. In DNA form, the CDR3 reads TGTGCCTCCAGAGCGGGACAGCTCGACACCGGGGAGCTGTTTTTT.

This clonotype has at least ten counts. The CDR3 loop reads CSVEDLPVGRITDTQYF. DNA of the CDR3: TGCAGCGTTGAAGATCTACCGGTGGGGAGAATCACAGATACGCAGTATTTT. V is TRBV29-1 and J is TRBJ2-3; possible D gene TRBD2, 5 bases. The germline V gene encodes CDR1 SQVTM and CDR2 ANQGSEA. The ends were cut back, 0 bases at V and 2 bases at J, with 18 bases in the middle. The CDR3 extends over 17 amino acids.

This clonotype was seen a single time. V is TRBV20-1 and J is TRBJ2-7, with TRBD2 matching 13 bases. This CDR3 spans 17 amino acids. The V segment lost 3 bases and the J segment 4 bases; nucleotides outside the gene matches: 12. CDR1 is DFQATT, CDR2 SNEGSKA, per germline (reference sequence). Here the CDR3 DNA reads TGCAGTGCTAGGAACCCCTCCGGGACTAGCGGGATTTACGAGCAGTACTTC. The encoded protein is CSARNPSGTSGIYEQYF.

This clonotype came up many times. The chain employs TRBV12-3 or TRBV12-4 and TRBJ1-2; possibly TRBD1 for D (5 bases). Between the trimmed V and J ends, which lost 3 bases and 6 bases, there was a span of 11 bases. CDR3 length: 13 residues. Written as DNA, the CDR3 is TGTGCCAGCAGTTTTGGATCGGGGGATGGCTACACCTTC. It yields the protein CASSFGSGDGYTF.

This clonotype was found a few times. V and J are TRBV20-1 and TRBJ2-1, with D hard to call. In germline, CDR1 is DFQATT, CDR2 SNEGSKA (reference sequence). Trimming stripped 6 bases from V and 0 bases from J, with 12 bases between. This CDR3 contains 14 residues. The CDR3 sequence: CSARRRNSYNEQFF. CDR3 sequence (DNA): TGCAGTGCAAGACGTAGAAACTCCTACAATGAGCAGTTCTTC.

The gene calls are TRBV30 and TRBJ2-7; D not certain. CDR1 is GTSNPN and CDR2 is SVGIG in the germline V gene (reference sequence). The CDR3 totals 14 residues. Between the trimmed V and J ends, which lost 1 base and 0 bases, there was a span of 10 bases. This CDR3 reads CAWSANGISYEQYF. CDR3 nucleotides: TGTGCCTGGAGTGCTAACGGAATCTCCTACGAGCAGTACTTC.

The chain uses TRBV7-2 and TRBJ1-3; D gene unclear. CDR3 length: 16 residues. Germline values: CDR1 SGHTA, CDR2 FQGNSA. V lost 1 base and J 0 bases, leaving 10 bases between the germline ends. The CDR3 nucleotides are TGTGCCAGCAGCTTAGACATTGGATACTCTGGAAACACCATATATTTT. It codes for CASSLDIGYSGNTIYF.

In its sample, this clonotype was seen a few times. This chain uses TRBV20-1 with TRBJ1-5; D unclear. Germline V lookup: CDR1 DFQATT, CDR2 SNEGSKA (reference sequence). This CDR3 contains 13 residues. The ends were cut back, 6 bases at V and 3 bases at J, with 12 bases in the middle. DNA for the CDR3: TGCAGTGCCCTCCGGGAGGTCAATCAGCCCCAGCATTTT. Translated: CSALREVNQPQHF.

This clonotype was recorded many times. CDR3 sequence (DNA): TGTGCCGGGGGACTAGCTGCGGAGACCCAGTACTTC. Encoded protein: CAGGLAAETQYF. This sequence joins TRBV30 and TRBJ2-5, with 9 bases that match TRBD2. The trim removed 8 bases at V and 5 bases at J, leaving 6 bases unmatched. Germline assignment: CDR1 GTSNPN and CDR2 SVGIG (reference sequence). The CDR3 spans 12 residues.

The chain combines TRBV7-9 with TRBJ1-6; tentatively, D is TRBD1 (5 bases). The germline CDR1 and CDR2 sequences are SEHNR and FQNEAQ (reference sequence). V lost 3 bases and J lost 6, with 12 bases in between. The CDR3 runs to 15 residues. CDR3 amino acids: CASSFTGDGNSPLHF. CDR3 DNA: TGTGCCAGCAGCTTCACCGGGGACGGTAATTCACCCCTCCACTTT.

This clonotype has a count of ten or more. The rearrangement links TRBV20-1 to TRBJ1-1; weak D call: TRBD1 (6 bases). The CDR3 spans 14 residues. Germline V gives CDR1 DFQATT, CDR2 SNEGSKA (reference sequence). The V end was cut by 0 bases, the J end by 0 bases, with 8 bases between. CDR3 region: CSAREGGMNTEAFF. The CDR3 region has the DNA TGCAGTGCTAGAGAAGGGGGAATGAACACTGAAGCTTTCTTT.

The chain couples TRBV20-1 to TRBJ1-2; TRBD1 might be the D (5 bases). The CDR3 spans 15 residues. Germline V gene sequence: CDR1 DFQATT, CDR2 SNEGSKA (reference sequence). V was pared by 3 bases and J by 4 bases, with 18 bases between. CDR3 in DNA: TGCAGTGCTAGTGGGGTGGCGGGGGTGAGCTATGGCTACACCTTC. Residues: CSASGVAGVSYGYTF.

This clonotype was seen a handful of times. The V call is TRBV18, the J call TRBJ2-2, with D perhaps assigned TRBD1 or TRBD2 (6 bases each). Germline assignment: CDR1 KGHSH and CDR2 LQKENI. Deletions cut 3 bases from V and 3 bases from J, with 8 bases between. The CDR3 extends over 14 amino acids. The CDR3 loop is CASSPRGDTGELFF. The CDR3 region has the DNA TGTGCCAGCTCACCGAGGGGGGACACCGGGGAGCTGTTTTTT. The full variable domain, its missing parts supplied by reference TRBV18 and TRBJ2-2, is NAGVMQNPRHLVRRRGQEARLRCSPMKGHSHVYWYRQLPEEGLKFMVYLQKENIIDESGMPKERFSAEFPKEGPSILRIQQVVRGDSAAYFCASSPRGDTGELFFGEGSRLTVL.

This clonotype was seen at least ten times. The gene calls are TRBV5-4 and TRBJ2-3; 7 nucleotides agree with TRBD2. V lost 1 base and J lost 2; bases outside the gene matches: 7. The length of the CDR3 is 16 residues. Germline values: CDR1 SGHNT, CDR2 YYREEE (reference sequence). As DNA, the CDR3 is TGTGCCAGCAGCTTGTTAGCGGGCCCTCCCACAGATACGCAGTATTTT. Protein: CASSLLAGPPTDTQYF.

The chain links TRBV19 to TRBJ2-1; 9 bases are shared with TRBD2. V dropped 4 bases and J dropped 7; count of bases not matched to a gene: 8. The CDR3 loop spans 15 amino acids. Germline V gene data show CDR1 as LNHDA and CDR2 as SQIVND (reference sequence). CDR3 amino acids: CASSTGLAAANEQFF. CDR3 nucleotides: TGTGCCAGTAGTACGGGACTAGCAGCTGCGAATGAGCAGTTCTTC.

This clonotype occurred once. The genes are TRBV4-1 and TRBJ2-7; 8 nucleotides match TRBD2. CDR3 size: 15 residues. CDR1 and CDR2 from the germline V gene are MGHRA and YSYEKL. V trimming: 4 bases; J trimming: 6 bases; junction bases outside the gene matches: 11. As DNA, the CDR3 is TGCGCCAGCAGCCCTCGGGAAGCGGGAGCTCGCGAGCAGTACTTC. Translating gives CASSPREAGAREQYF.

This clonotype was counted ten times or more. The chain uses TRBV20-1 and TRBJ2-3; D call uncertain. The CDR3 spans 14 residues. Germline loops: CDR1 DFQATT, CDR2 SNEGSKA (reference sequence). V shed 6 bases and J shed 6 bases, with 19 bases lying between them. Here the CDR3 reads CSAGSSVNRDTQYF. The CDR3 bases are TGCAGTGCGGGTTCCAGTGTCAATCGGGATACGCAGTATTTT.

This clonotype was seen a handful of times. The V and J genes are TRBV7-9 and TRBJ1-3, with no clear D. CDR1 is SEHNR and CDR2 is FQNEAQ in the germline V gene (reference sequence). V was pared by 6 bases and J by 2 bases, with 32 bases between. This CDR3 comprises 21 residues. CDR3 coding DNA: TGTGCCAGCAGGACGCGCGAAATCAGCGCACGAGACGGGGAGACTGGAAACACCATATATTTT. This gives the protein CASRTREISARDGETGNTIYF.

The J gene is TRBJ2-3, the V gene TRBV19, with D possibly TRBD1 on 6 matching bases. Germline CDR1 LNHDA, CDR2 SQIVND (reference sequence). V was pared by 10 bases and J by 2 bases, with 22 bases between. The CDR3 loop spans 16 amino acids. Here the CDR3 reads CATKTDYVGATDTQYF. The DNA for the CDR3 is TGTGCCACCAAAACCGATTATGTGGGGGCCACAGATACGCAGTATTTT.

This clonotype was observed at least ten times. V usage is TRBV11-2 and J usage is TRBJ2-3, with TRBD1 matching over 9 bases. CDR3 length: 13 amino acids. Germline CDR1 is SGHAT and CDR2 is FQNNGV. V lost 4 bases and J lost 5; bases outside the gene matches: 1. CDR3 loop: CASSWTGEDTQYF. The CDR3, as DNA: TGTGCCAGCAGCTGGACAGGGGAAGATACGCAGTATTTT.